These 6 T cell receptor beta chains were all obtained from the same sample, sequenced in a study of shared clonotypes between healthy human individuals. Data came from immunoSEQ multiplex PCR; TCRdb stores just in-frame clones and leaves some out. The sample gives about 2.3 million clones, 85% to 95% of which show up once; 0.37% is in the top ten. Input material: naive CD4+ T cells from PBMCs. Subset: CD45RA+ positively selected. These receptors originate from a man between 18 and 29 years old in good health. Some clones in this sample may be carry-over from other donors' samples.

CDR3 sequence: CATSRDPGWQETQYF. CDR3 coding DNA: TGTGCCACCAGCAGAGACCCGGGGTGGCAAGAGACCCAGTACTTC. The genes are TRBV15 and TRBJ2-5, with a weak D call TRBD2 (5 bases). Per the germline V gene, CDR1 is LNHNV and CDR2 is YYDKDF (reference sequence). Deletions cut 0 bases from V and 2 bases from J, with 10 bases between. The CDR3 length is 15 residues.

The genes are TRBV7-3 and TRBJ2-2; 14 bases are shared with TRBD2. J lost 4 bases, V lost 4 bases, and 17 bases had no gene match. The CDR3 contains 21 residues. Germline V gene sequence: CDR1 SGHTA, CDR2 FQGTGA. The CDR3 DNA sequence: TGTGCCAGCAGCTCCCCCGCGGGACTAGCGGGAGTTCAGGTCGCCACCGGGGAGCTGTTTTTT. Translating gives CASSSPAGLAGVQVATGELFF.

The rearrangement uses TRBV30 and TRBJ2-3; D possibly corresponds to TRBD2 (6 bases). This CDR3 region has 16 residues. The V gene lost 3 bases and the J gene lost 1 base, with 17 bases spanning the gap. Germline CDR1 is GTSNPN and CDR2 is SVGIG (reference sequence). CDR3: CAWRRRAGRGTDTQYF. CDR3 DNA: TGTGCCTGGAGACGACGCGCGGGACGGGGCACAGATACGCAGTATTTT.

The chain joins TRBV5-1 to TRBJ2-1; 10 bases match TRBD2. The CDR3 runs 15 residues. The germline gives CDR1 SGHRS, CDR2 YFSETQ. V shed 5 bases and J 7 bases; nucleotides not matched to a gene: 9. Here the CDR3 reads CASSFFLAGENEQFF. Written as DNA, the CDR3 is TGCGCCAGCAGTTTCTTTCTAGCGGGAGAAAATGAGCAGTTCTTC.

The CDR3 DNA reads as TGCGCCAGCAGCTTGGCCGGGCGGGGCCACACAGATACGCAGTATTTT. Encoded protein: CASSLAGRGHTDTQYF. The rearrangement links TRBV5-1 to TRBJ2-3; possible D gene TRBD2, 6 bases. Per germline, CDR1 SGHRS and CDR2 YFSETQ. Trimming took 0 bases from V and 2 from J, leaving 13 bases between them. CDR3 length: 16 amino acids. Variable domain in full (rest from reference TRBV5-1 and TRBJ2-3): KAGVTQTPRYLIKTRGQQVTLSCSPISGHRSVSWYQQTPGQGLQFLFEYFSETQRNKGNFPGRFSGRQFSNSRSEMNVSTLELGDSALYLCASSLAGRGHTDTQYFGPGTRLTVL.

J is TRBJ2-1 and V is TRBV4-1; D is ambiguous. Trimming shortened V by 1 base and J by 6 bases, and 13 bases separated the two germline ends. Germline V gives CDR1 MGHRA, CDR2 YSYEKL. This CDR3 is built from 15 residues. The CDR3 is CASSQVLLVGNEQFF. As DNA, the CDR3 is TGCGCCAGCAGCCAAGTACTTCTAGTTGGCAATGAGCAGTTCTTC.